A selection of T cell receptor beta chains follows, all from one sample in a study of early T cells in non-severe SARS-CoV-2 infection. TCRdb recomputed calls from the 5' RACE reads with MiXCR, one row per CDR3 protein. The sample includes 70,000 to 85,000 distinct CDR3 sequences, 12% seen only once; the top ten take approximately 7%. Material for sequencing was whole blood. These receptors were taken from an adult who was a healthcare worker with PCR-confirmed SARS-CoV-2 infection or an uninfected control (not recorded which). CDR3s leave out the opening cysteine and the closing phenylalanine or tryptophan. Each record gives: V gene, clone size, CDR3 protein. Clone size, where shown, is once, few, many, or a class for clones that have expanded.

TRBV11-3 many ASSRRLGAEAF
TRBV2 . ARGGLANYGYT
TRBV28 . ASSLGLNEQF
TRBV5-1 . ASSLEIGANTEAF
TRBV3-1 . ASSQSGPPVY
TRBV7-2 few ASSSRGQGGVEGYT
TRBV7-2 . ASSLEDGPNQPQH
TRBV6-5 many ASRRGLVEQY
TRBV7-3 few ASSLSAAGSGTGELF
TRBV9 . ASSVGGRADHPQH
TRBV25-1 many ASMSGSNYEQY
TRBV3-1 few ASSPRTAPVEQY
TRBV7-9 . ASEQGNYGYT
TRBV5-6 few ASSLGADEAF
TRBV10-3 many AINGQVQETQY
TRBV20-1 few SALGQGGYEQY
TRBV7-8 few ATGTSGGNEQF
TRBV3-1 few ASSQYWELF
TRBV24-1 few ATSDSRVADTQY
TRBV11-1 . ASSLPGLPKF
TRBV19 many ASSSGGTQGQGRQPQH
TRBV29-1 few SVVGTEETQY
TRBV9 many ASSAGTRDQETQY
TRBV20-1 . SARHSKTAQPQH
TRBV6-6 . ASSPGRNYGYT
TRBV7-9 few ASSSQGTGAKNIQY
TRBV12-3/TRBV12-4 few ASSPVQGRDGYGYT
TRBV7-8 many ASSDYRGQETQY
TRBV20-1 many SAGYGQGGSEAF
TRBV6-2/TRBV6-3 many ASSYSQGELF
TRBV18 . ASSPGPTVLNYGYT
TRBV4-1 few ASSQESQGFNEQF
TRBV7-8 many ASSFSFSGRYEQY
TRBV12-3/TRBV12-4 many ASRSLGQGTDTQY
TRBV19 . ASTLDGNTGELF
TRBV20-1 few SARGHDDTQY
TRBV5-1 . ACSSQLYEQF
TRBV5-4 few ASSRQNEQY
TRBV5-4 . ASSSRGRDPQETQY
TRBV7-8 . ASRRGELMNTEAF
TRBV12-1 few ASSPEAYLNNEQF
TRBV27 many ASSSGDPHYNEQF
TRBV7-8 few ASSHRTVTPNYGYT
TRBV6-5 . ASSYVGGYGYT
TRBV6-6 few ASSPRPSMETQY
TRBV20-1 few SASGLAVSEQF
TRBV6-5 . ASSTQGTGGKQPQH
TRBV21-1 few ASSDDRRQY
TRBV6-1 . ASRSNGRNTIY
TRBV12-3/TRBV12-4 . ASSFETGELF
TRBV11-2 . ASSLRQGGNIHY